A selection of T cell receptor beta chains follows, all from one sample in a study of cytomegalovirus exposure and HLA in healthy donors. The data were produced by immunoSEQ multiplex PCR, yet TCRdb's version contains in-frame clones alone and is incomplete. The repertoire holds about 140,000 clones, with over 60% as singletons. The sample was PBMCs. The receptors here all came from a woman aged 60 to 75 in good health and CMV-seronegative. CDR3s include the opening cysteine and the closing phenylalanine or tryptophan. D genes are given only for firm matches. Some rows mark clone size as missing; the rest say once, few, many or name a class of expanded clone.

>TRBD2|TRBJ2-2|TRBV5-1|-|15
CASSTTPKRGGELFF
TGCGCCAGCAGCACTACTCCGAAGCGGGGCGGGGAGCTGTTTTTT
>TRBD2|TRBJ2-3|TRBV27|-|16
CASSHLAGGVSDTQYF
TGTGCCAGCAGCCATCTAGCGGGAGGTGTGTCAGATACGCAGTATTTT
>-|TRBJ2-2|TRBV27|-|15
CASRPGQINTGELFF
TGTGCCAGCAGGCCCGGACAAATAAACACCGGGGAGCTGTTTTTT
>-|TRBJ1-1|TRBV9|-|14
CASSVRGVSTEAFF
TGTGCCAGCAGCGTAAGAGGCGTTAGCACTGAAGCTTTCTTT
>-|TRBJ1-6|TRBV2|-|16
CASKGLGWQVNSPLHF
TGTGCCAGCAAAGGCCTCGGTTGGCAGGTTAATTCACCCCTCCACTTT
>TRBD2|TRBJ2-7|TRBV2|-|16
CASSEVVAGRAYEQYF
TGTGCCAGCAGTGAAGTAGTGGCAGGGAGGGCATACGAGCAGTACTTC
>TRBD2|TRBJ2-3|TRBV7-2|-|14
CASSLGLVTDTQYF
TGTGCCAGCAGCCTGGGACTAGTCACAGATACGCAGTATTTT
>TRBD1|TRBJ2-3|TRBV25-1|once|18
CASSTRDRSLAHTDTQYF
TGTGCCAGCAGTACCCGGGACAGAAGTCTAGCCCACACAGATACGCAGTATTTT
>-|TRBJ2-1|TRBV5-1|-|15
CASSVDFISYNEQFF
TGCGCCAGCAGTGTGGACTTCATCTCCTACAATGAGCAGTTCTTC
>-|TRBJ2-3|TRBV4-3|few|12
CASSQDWRTQYF
TGCGCCAGCAGCCAAGATTGGAGAACGCAGTATTTT
>-|TRBJ2-1|TRBV20-1|-|10
CSASSNEQFF
TGCAGTGCTAGCTCCAATGAGCAGTTCTTC
>TRBD2|TRBJ2-1|TRBV27|-|16
CASSFRLAGGLNEQFF
TGTGCCAGCAGTTTTCGACTAGCGGGGGGGCTAAATGAGCAGTTCTTC
>TRBD1|TRBJ2-1|TRBV2|-|14
CASSLETGGNEQFF
TGTGCCAGCAGTCTAGAGACAGGGGGCAATGAGCAGTTCTTC
>TRBD1|TRBJ2-5|TRBV27|once|9
CASRDRAYF
TGTGCCAGCAGGGACAGGGCCTACTTC
>-|TRBJ2-7|TRBV9|-|15
CASSVGGAGEYEQYF
TGTGCCAGCAGCGTAGGCGGAGCTGGAGAATACGAGCAGTACTTC
>TRBD1|TRBJ1-2|TRBV6-1|-|14
CASSEGQGVGGYTF
TGTGCCAGCAGTGAAGGACAGGGGGTTGGTGGCTACACCTTC
>-|TRBJ2-5|TRBV7-8|once|13
CASSLVRGETQYF
TGTGCCAGCAGCTTAGTCCGGGGTGAGACCCAGTACTTC
>TRBD1|TRBJ2-3|TRBV9|-|14
CASSTRQGLDTQYF
TGTGCCAGCAGCACCCGACAGGGGTTAGATACGCAGTATTTT
>TRBD1|TRBJ1-6|TRBV19|-|15
CASSVQGAKGAPLHF
TGTGCCAGTAGCGTACAGGGGGCGAAAGGCGCACCCCTCCACTTT
>TRBD1|TRBJ1-6|TRBV12-5|once|17
CASGPGQGAGGNSPLHF
TGTGCTAGTGGTCCTGGACAGGGGGCAGGCGGGAATTCACCCCTCCACTTT
>TRBD2|TRBJ2-1|TRBV29-1|-|15
CSGGLAGVVVNEQFF
TGCAGCGGGGGACTAGCGGGAGTGGTAGTAAATGAGCAGTTCTTC
>TRBD1|TRBJ2-5|TRBV18|-|14
CASSWGTGAETQYF
TGTGCCAGCTCATGGGGGACAGGGGCGGAGACCCAGTACTTC
>-|TRBJ1-6|TRBV5-4|-|12
CASSFRGSPLHF
TGTGCCAGCAGCTTTAGGGGCTCACCCCTCCACTTT
>TRBD1|TRBJ1-2|TRBV6-5|few|15
CASSSPGQAPYGYTF
TGTGCCAGCAGTTCCCCGGGACAGGCTCCCTATGGCTACACCTTC
>-|TRBJ2-1|TRBV9|-|13
CASSVELAYEQFF
TGTGCCAGCAGCGTAGAGTTGGCTTATGAGCAGTTCTTC
>TRBD1|TRBJ2-7|TRBV15|few|15
CATSEGGTGPRKQYF
TGTGCCACCAGCGAAGGTGGGACAGGGCCAAGGAAGCAGTACTTC
>TRBD1|TRBJ2-4|TRBV7-3|-|14
CASSLTGQGDIQYF
TGTGCCAGCAGCTTAACGGGACAGGGCGACATTCAGTACTTC
>TRBD2|TRBJ2-3|TRBV5-1|few|18
CASSMGLAGVRGTDTQYF
TGCGCCAGCAGCATGGGACTAGCGGGAGTTAGGGGCACAGATACGCAGTATTTT
>-|TRBJ2-7|TRBV11-2|-|16
CASSFPGPRTPYEQYF
TGTGCCAGCAGCTTCCCGGGCCCAAGGACACCCTACGAGCAGTACTTC
>-|TRBJ1-5|TRBV4-2|-|15
CASSQGRDSNQPQHF
TGTGCCAGCAGCCAGGGGCGGGATAGCAATCAGCCCCAGCATTTT
>-|TRBJ1-1|TRBV7-7|-|13
CASSLDRNTEAFF
TGTGCCAGCAGCTTAGATAGGAACACTGAAGCTTTCTTT
>-|TRBJ2-4|TRBV19|-|16
CASSIVGSLAKNIQYF
TGTGCCAGTAGTATCGTTGGCAGTTTAGCCAAAAACATTCAGTACTTC
>-|TRBJ1-5|TRBV5-8|few|16
CASSLGQSYSNQPQHF
TGTGCCAGCAGCCTAGGACAGTCCTATAGCAATCAGCCCCAGCATTTT
>TRBD1|TRBJ2-1|TRBV9|-|13
CASTVGQGNEQFF
TGTGCCAGCACCGTAGGACAGGGCAATGAGCAGTTCTTC
>-|TRBJ1-1|TRBV19|-|13
CASSINRDTEAFF
TGTGCCAGTAGTATAAACAGGGATACTGAAGCTTTCTTT
>TRBD1|TRBJ1-5|TRBV4-3|-|17
CASSQETGGWGNQPQHF
TGCGCCAGCAGCCAAGAGACAGGGGGTTGGGGCAATCAGCCCCAGCATTTT
>TRBD1|TRBJ2-3|TRBV7-2|-|16
CASSSQVPRQGATQYF
TGTGCCAGCAGCAGCCAAGTCCCGCGACAGGGGGCTACGCAGTATTTT
>TRBD1|TRBJ2-1|TRBV5-1|-|15
CASSSDRGPYNEQFF
TGCGCCAGCAGCTCGGACAGGGGTCCCTACAATGAGCAGTTCTTC
>TRBD1|TRBJ1-1|TRBV6-5|-|14
CASSSTGGNTEAFF
TGTGCCAGCAGTTCGACAGGGGGAAACACTGAAGCTTTCTTT
>TRBD1|TRBJ2-6|TRBV19|-|17
CASSRGDRGSGANVLTF
TGTGCCAGTAGTAGGGGAGACAGGGGCTCGGGGGCCAACGTCCTGACTTTC
>-|TRBJ1-6|TRBV25-1|-|15
CASSWGHGVISPLHF
TGTGCCAGCAGTTGGGGACATGGGGTCATATCACCCCTCCACTTT